This TCR beta chain was retrieved from a study of T cell responses to AZD1222 COVID-19 vaccine. Overall study findings and caveats: Breadth and depth of Spike-specific TCRs rose after two AZD1222 doses. Donors, mostly white British, included more females; clonal diversity was possibly underestimated. No day 14 peak samples; only post-peak repertoires were characterized.

This clone was picked up one time. Its specificity is unknown. CDR3 size: 17 residues. Deletions cut 2 bases from V and 4 bases from J, with 17 bases between. Germline V gene lookup returns CDR1 SGHDN and CDR2 FVKESK. Assay: immunoSEQ multiplex PCR; the TCRdb copy retains only in-frame clones and omits some. The table records about 180,000 clones, 80% to 90% of them present only once. Second doses at about 4 or about 12 weeks were pooled. The clonotype originates from an adult who received the AZD1222 COVID-19 vaccine. The sample consisted of peripheral blood, taken 28 days after the second AZD1222 dose. The chain carries TRBV14 and TRBJ2-2; possibly TRBD2 for D (6 bases). CDR3 sequence: CASSQPPSGTLTGELFF. The CDR3 DNA reads as TGTGCCAGCAGCCAACCCCCTTCCGGGACTCTCACCGGGGAGCTGTTTTTT. The variable domain in full, completed from reference TRBV14 and TRBJ2-2, reads EAGVTQFPSHSVIEKGQTVTLRCDPISGHDNLYWYRRVMGKEIKFLLHFVKESKQDESGMPNNRFLAERTGGTYSTLKVQPAELEDSGVYFCASSQPPSGTLTGELFFGEGSRLTVL.